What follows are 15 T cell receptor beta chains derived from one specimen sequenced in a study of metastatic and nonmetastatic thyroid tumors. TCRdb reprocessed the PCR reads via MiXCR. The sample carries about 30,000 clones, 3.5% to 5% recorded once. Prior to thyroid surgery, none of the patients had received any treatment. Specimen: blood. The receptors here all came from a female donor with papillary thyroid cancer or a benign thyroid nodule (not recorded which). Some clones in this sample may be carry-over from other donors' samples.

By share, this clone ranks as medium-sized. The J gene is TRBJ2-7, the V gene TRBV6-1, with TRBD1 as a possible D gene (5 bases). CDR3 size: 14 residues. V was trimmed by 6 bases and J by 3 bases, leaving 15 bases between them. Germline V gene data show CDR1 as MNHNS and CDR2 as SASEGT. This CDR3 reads CASRQGSLGYEQYF. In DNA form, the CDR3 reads TGTGCCAGCAGGCAGGGATCTCTGGGCTACGAGCAGTACTTC.

The CDR3 DNA is TGCAGTGCTACCCGAACAGGGAGGGGAGGTGATCAGCCCCAGCATTTT. Amino acids: CSATRTGRGGDQPQHF. V usage is TRBV20-1 and J usage is TRBJ1-5; D is perhaps TRBD1 (6 bases). This CDR3 contains 16 residues. The V end lost 4 bases, the J end lost 5 bases, and 21 bases lay between the germline ends. The germline CDR1 and CDR2 sequences are DFQATT and SNEGSKA (reference sequence).

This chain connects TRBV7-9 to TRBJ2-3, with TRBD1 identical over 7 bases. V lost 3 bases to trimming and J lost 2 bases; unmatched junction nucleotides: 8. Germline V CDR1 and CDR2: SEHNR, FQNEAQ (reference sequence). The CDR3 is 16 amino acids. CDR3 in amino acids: CASSFLLDRNTDTQYF. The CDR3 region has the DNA TGTGCCAGCAGCTTCCTCCTGGACAGGAACACAGATACGCAGTATTTT.

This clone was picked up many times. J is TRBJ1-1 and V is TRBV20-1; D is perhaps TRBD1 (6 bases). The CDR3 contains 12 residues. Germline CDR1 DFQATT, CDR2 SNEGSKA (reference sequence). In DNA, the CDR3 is TGCAGGCCAAGAGGGGGTGACCTGGAAGCTTTCTTT. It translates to CRPRGGDLEAFF.

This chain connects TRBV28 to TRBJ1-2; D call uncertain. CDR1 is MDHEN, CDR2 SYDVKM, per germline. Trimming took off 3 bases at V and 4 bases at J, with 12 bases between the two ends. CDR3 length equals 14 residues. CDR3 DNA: TGTGCCAGCAGTTTCCGCGGGGAACTCTATGGCTACACCTTC. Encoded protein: CASSFRGELYGYTF.

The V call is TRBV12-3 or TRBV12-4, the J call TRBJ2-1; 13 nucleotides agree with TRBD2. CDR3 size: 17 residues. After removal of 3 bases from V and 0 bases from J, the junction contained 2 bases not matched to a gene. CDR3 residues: CASSFRTSGSSYNEQFF. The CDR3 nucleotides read TGTGCCAGCAGTTTTAGGACTAGCGGGAGCTCCTACAATGAGCAGTTCTTC.

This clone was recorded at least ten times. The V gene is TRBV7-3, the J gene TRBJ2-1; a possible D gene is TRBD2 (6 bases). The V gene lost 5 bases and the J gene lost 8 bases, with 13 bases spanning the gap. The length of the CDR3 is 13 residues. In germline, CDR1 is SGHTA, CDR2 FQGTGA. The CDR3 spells CASSTPGAHEQFF. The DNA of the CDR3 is TGTGCCAGCAGCACCCCGGGAGCTCATGAGCAGTTCTTC.

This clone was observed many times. CDR3 residues: CASSLDGQWDTQYF. The CDR3 DNA follows: TGTGCCAGCAGTTTAGACGGACAGTGGGATACGCAGTATTTT. The chain uses TRBV12-3 or TRBV12-4 and TRBJ2-3, with D possibly being TRBD1 (6 bases). The CDR3 spans 14 residues. V lost 1 base to trimming and J lost 6 bases, with 11 bases between them.

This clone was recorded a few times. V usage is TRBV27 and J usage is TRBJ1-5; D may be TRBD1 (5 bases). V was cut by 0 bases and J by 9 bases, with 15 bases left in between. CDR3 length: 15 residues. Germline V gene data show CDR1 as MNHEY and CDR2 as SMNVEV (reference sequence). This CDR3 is CASSLSAEGYWPQHF. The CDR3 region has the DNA TGTGCCAGCAGTTTATCGGCGGAGGGGTACTGGCCCCAGCATTTT.

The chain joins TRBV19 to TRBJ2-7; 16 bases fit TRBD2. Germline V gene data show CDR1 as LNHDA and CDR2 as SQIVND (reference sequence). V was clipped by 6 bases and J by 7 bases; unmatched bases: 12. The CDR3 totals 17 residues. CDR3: CASRKGGTSGRAKEQYF. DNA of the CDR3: TGTGCCAGTAGAAAAGGGGGGACTAGCGGGAGGGCCAAGGAGCAGTACTTC.

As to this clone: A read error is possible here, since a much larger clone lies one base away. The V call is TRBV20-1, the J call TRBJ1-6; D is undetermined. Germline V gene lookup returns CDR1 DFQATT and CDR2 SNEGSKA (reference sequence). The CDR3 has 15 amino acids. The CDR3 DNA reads TGCAGGGCTATGCCTATGGACCGGGGTGAGTCACCCCTCCACTTT. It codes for CRAMPMDRGESPLHF.

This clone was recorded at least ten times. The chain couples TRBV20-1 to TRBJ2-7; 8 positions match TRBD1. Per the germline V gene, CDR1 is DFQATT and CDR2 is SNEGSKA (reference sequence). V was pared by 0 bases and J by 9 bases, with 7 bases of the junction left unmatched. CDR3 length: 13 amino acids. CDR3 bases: TGCAGTGCTAGAGATCTAGACGGGACAGGGCAGTACTTC. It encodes CSARDLDGTGQYF.

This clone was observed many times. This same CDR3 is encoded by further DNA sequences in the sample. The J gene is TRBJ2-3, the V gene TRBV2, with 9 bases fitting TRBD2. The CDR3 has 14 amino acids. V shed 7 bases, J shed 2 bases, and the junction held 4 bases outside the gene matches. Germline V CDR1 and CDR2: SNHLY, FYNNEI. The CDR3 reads CASKGTSNTDTQYF. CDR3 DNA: TGTGCCAGCAAAGGGACTAGCAACACAGATACGCAGTATTTT.

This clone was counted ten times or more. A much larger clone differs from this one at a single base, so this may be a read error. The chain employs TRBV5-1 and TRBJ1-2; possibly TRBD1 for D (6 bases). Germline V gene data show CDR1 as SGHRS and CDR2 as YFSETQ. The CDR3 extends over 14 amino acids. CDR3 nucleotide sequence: TGCGTCAGCAGCCCCGGGTGGGGGGCTGATGGCTACACCTTC. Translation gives CVSSPGWGADGYTF.

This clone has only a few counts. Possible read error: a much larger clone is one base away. The CDR3 DNA reads as TGTGCCAGCAGCTTGCGGGGGGGGAACGAGAAGTACTTC. Its translation is CASSLRGGNEKYF. J is TRBJ2-7 and V is TRBV5-4, with 8 bases aligning to TRBD2. CDR1 is SGHNT, CDR2 YYREEE, per germline (reference sequence). The CDR3 length is 13 residues.